What follows are 18 T cell receptor beta chains derived from one specimen sequenced in a study of cytomegalovirus exposure and HLA in healthy donors. Clones were read by immunoSEQ multiplex PCR, and TCRdb kept only the in-frame ones, dropping some. This table holds under 250,000 clones, about 81% found once. Sequenced input: PBMCs. The origin of the receptors is a woman in her 30s in good health and CMV-seronegative.

The chain is built from TRBV4-2 and TRBJ1-3; D uncertain. V was cut by 0 bases and J by 2 bases, with 17 bases left in between. Germline V gene data show CDR1 as LGHNA and CDR2 as YNFKEQ. CDR3 size: 18 residues. CDR3 in amino acids: CASSQDVSRPRTGNTIYF. In nucleotides, the CDR3 is TGTGCCAGCAGCCAAGATGTGAGCCGACCGAGGACTGGAAACACCATATATTTT.

The chain joins TRBV27 to TRBJ1-4; D not resolved. CDR3 length equals 14 residues. CDR1 is MNHEY and CDR2 is SMNVEV in the germline V gene (reference sequence). Trimming pared 5 bases from V and 3 bases from J, leaving 10 bases between. As DNA, the CDR3 is TGTGCCAGCAGTCTCCCGGGTCCTAATGAAAAACTGTTTTTT. This codes for CASSLPGPNEKLFF.

This chain joins TRBV28 and TRBJ2-5; 8 bases are shared with TRBD1. Germline-derived CDR1 and CDR2 are MDHEN and SYDVKM. V shed 6 bases and J 5 bases; nucleotides not matched to a gene: 8. The CDR3 length is 14 residues. CDR3 DNA sequence: TGTGCCAGCAGAAAAGGACAGGGATTTGAGACCCAGTACTTC. Amino acid sequence: CASRKGQGFETQYF.

The J gene is TRBJ2-3, the V gene TRBV4-2, with TRBD2 as a possible D gene (6 bases). V lost 1 base and J 2 bases, leaving 16 bases between the germline ends. The CDR3 extends over 17 amino acids. The germline V gene encodes CDR1 LGHNA and CDR2 YNFKEQ. The CDR3 loop is CASSQARAGSDTDTQYF. CDR3 bases: TGTGCCAGCAGCCAAGCCAGGGCGGGGAGCGACACAGATACGCAGTATTTT.

At least ten counts were recorded for this clone. This chain connects TRBV5-6 to TRBJ1-5, with 10 nucleotides matching TRBD1. V was pared by 3 bases and J by 6 bases, with 6 bases of the junction left unmatched. The CDR3 consists of 15 residues. CDR1 and CDR2 from the germline V gene are SGHDT and YYEEEE. In nucleotides, the CDR3 is TGTGCCAGCAGCTCGCGGACAGGGGGGTTTCAGCCCCAGCATTTT. Protein sequence: CASSSRTGGFQPQHF.

The rearrangement links TRBV5-1 to TRBJ2-2; perhaps TRBD2 as D (6 bases). V was cut by 5 bases and J by 1 base, with 12 bases left in between. Germline V gives CDR1 SGHRS, CDR2 YFSETQ. The CDR3 runs to 15 residues. The CDR3, as DNA: TGCGCCAGCAGTTTCGCGGGGTTGAACACCGGGGAGCTGTTTTTT. Translating gives CASSFAGLNTGELFF.

V gene TRBV28 combines with J gene TRBJ1-6; D perhaps matches TRBD1 (6 bases). Trimming stripped 6 bases from V and 7 bases from J, with 19 bases between. The V gene's germline CDR1 is MDHEN and CDR2 SYDVKM. The CDR3 covers 16 residues. CDR3 sequence: CASSPILGQGNSPLHF. Here the CDR3 DNA reads TGTGCCAGCAGCCCAATATTGGGGCAGGGGAATTCACCCCTCCACTTT.

The table lists this clone with a count of one. V gene TRBV28 combines with J gene TRBJ1-6; D call uncertain. Trimming cost V 1 base and J 5 bases, with 9 bases left between them. CDR1 and CDR2 (germline): MDHEN, SYDVKM. The length of the CDR3 is 15 residues. CDR3 protein: CASSLLGADNSPLHF. As DNA, the CDR3 is TGTGCCAGCAGTTTATTAGGCGCGGATAATTCACCCCTCCACTTT.

The CDR3 here is CAWKGNQETQYF. The CDR3 region has the DNA TGTGCCTGGAAGGGGAACCAAGAGACCCAGTACTTC. The genes are TRBV30 and TRBJ2-5, with D possibly matching TRBD1 (5 bases). Per the germline V gene, CDR1 is GTSNPN and CDR2 is SVGIG (reference sequence). CDR3 length: 12 residues. V lost 4 bases to trimming and J lost 0 bases, with 6 bases between them.

This chain links TRBV7-3 with TRBJ1-1; D may be TRBD1 (6 bases). V dropped 5 bases and J dropped 5 bases, with 24 bases sitting between them. Germline lookup yields CDR1 SGHTA and CDR2 FQGTGA. CDR3 length equals 17 residues. The CDR3 bases are TGTGCCAGCAGCCCCACCCCCCTCGGACAGTTCGGGACTGAAGCTTTCTTT. Encoded protein: CASSPTPLGQFGTEAFF. Using reference TRBV7-3 and TRBJ1-1 for the parts outside the CDR3, the full variable domain is GAGVSQTPSNKVTEKGKYVELRCDPISGHTALYWYRQSLGQGPEFLIYFQGTGAADDSGLPNDRFFAVRPEGSVSTLKIQRTERGDSAVYLCASSPTPLGQFGTEAFFGQGTRLTVV.

With respect to this clone: A clone one base away is much larger, so this may be a read error. The chain recombines TRBV15 with TRBJ1-5; 9 nucleotides line up with TRBD1. V dropped 8 bases and J dropped 4; count of bases not matched to a gene: 0. Germline V gene data show CDR1 as LNHNV and CDR2 as YYDKDF (reference sequence). The CDR3 runs to 12 residues. The CDR3 DNA follows: TGTGCCACCGGGACAGGGAATCAGCCCCAGCATTTT. It is translated as CATGTGNQPQHF.

V gene TRBV11-2 combines with J gene TRBJ1-5, with 11 bases identical to TRBD1. The CDR3 runs to 14 residues. V shed 5 bases and J 6 bases; nucleotides not matched to a gene: 3. The V gene's germline CDR1 is SGHAT and CDR2 FQNNGV. The CDR3 sequence is CASSPGTGGQPQHF. CDR3 in DNA: TGTGCCAGCAGCCCTGGGACAGGGGGTCAGCCCCAGCATTTT.

The chain has TRBV6-5 and TRBJ1-1; possibly TRBD1 for D (6 bases). Germline CDR1 and CDR2: MNHEY and SVGAGI. Trimming pared 8 bases from V and 1 base from J, leaving 14 bases between. The CDR3 totals 14 residues. The CDR3 region has the DNA TGTGCCAGCTGGGGGCTGGGTTCGAACACTGAAGCTTTCTTT. This translates into CASWGLGSNTEAFF.

This clone was recorded a few times. This sequence joins TRBV5-1 and TRBJ2-1; 12 positions match TRBD1. The length of the CDR3 is 20 residues. Germline assignment: CDR1 SGHRS and CDR2 YFSETQ. The J segment lost 1 base and the V segment lost 4 bases, leaving 15 bases of the junction unmatched. In DNA form, the CDR3 reads TGCGCCAGCAGCCCGGTGGGGACAGGGGGCGGTGTAAGTTCCTACAATGAGCAGTTCTTC. Translating it yields CASSPVGTGGGVSSYNEQFF.

The sample holds one count of this clone. V usage is TRBV27 and J usage is TRBJ1-5; unclear D gene. V was shortened by 5 bases and J by 0 bases, with 17 bases between the two germline ends. The CDR3 is 17 amino acids. The germline CDR1 and CDR2 sequences are MNHEY and SMNVEV (reference sequence). This CDR3 is CASSPGDTTNSNQPQHF. The CDR3 DNA reads TGTGCCAGCAGTCCAGGCGACACAACAAATAGCAATCAGCCCCAGCATTTT.

V is TRBV10-3 and J is TRBJ2-1; unclear D gene. Trimming removed 4 bases from V and 2 bases from J, with 9 bases in between. The CDR3 extends over 14 amino acids. Germline CDR1 ENHRY, CDR2 SYGVKD. The CDR3 DNA is TGTGCCATCAGTGCCGGGTCCACCTACAATGAGCAGTTCTTC. Translation gives CAISAGSTYNEQFF.

This rearrangement joins TRBV5-1 to TRBJ1-6, with D perhaps TRBD1 (5 bases). Trimming cost V 0 bases and J 7 bases, with 8 bases left between them. There are 14 residues in the CDR3. CDR1 SGHRS and CDR2 YFSETQ come from the germline V gene. This CDR3 reads CASSLEGPNSPLHF. The CDR3 bases are TGCGCCAGCAGCTTGGAGGGGCCGAATTCACCCCTCCACTTT.

This chain links TRBV28 with TRBJ2-3; 7 nucleotides agree with TRBD2. The CDR3 covers 17 residues. V lost 5 bases, J lost 4 bases, and 15 bases stayed unmatched. From germline, CDR1 is MDHEN and CDR2 SYDVKM. CDR3 sequence: CASSPLPAGYGPDTQYF. Written as DNA, the CDR3 is TGTGCCAGCAGTCCACTCCCAGCGGGATATGGTCCAGATACGCAGTATTTT.